This T cell receptor beta chain was recovered during a study of somatic mutations in cytotoxic T cells in rheumatoid arthritis. Unmatched junction bases numbered 5, after V lost 0 bases and J lost 2 bases. Germline V CDR1 and CDR2: LNHNV, YYDKDF (reference sequence). This CDR3 is built from 16 residues. Overall study findings and caveats: Among 60 or so patients, under ten showed a largest CD8+ clone that surpassed 20% of CD8+ cells.

As regards this clone: Its antigen is unknown.

TCRdb keeps only in-frame clones here, not all; method: immunoSEQ multiplex PCR. The data show some 40,000 clones, with about 80% seen just once and roughly 3.2% held by the top ten. Sequencing was done on a sample of CD8+ T cells sorted from blood. The TCR sequence derives from a middle-aged man in good health. The chain joins TRBV15 to TRBJ2-5, with 8 bases matching TRBD2. CDR3 protein: CATSRESGSLQETQYF. The CDR3 coding sequence is TGTGCCACCAGCAGAGAAAGCGGGAGCCTTCAAGAGACCCAGTACTTC.